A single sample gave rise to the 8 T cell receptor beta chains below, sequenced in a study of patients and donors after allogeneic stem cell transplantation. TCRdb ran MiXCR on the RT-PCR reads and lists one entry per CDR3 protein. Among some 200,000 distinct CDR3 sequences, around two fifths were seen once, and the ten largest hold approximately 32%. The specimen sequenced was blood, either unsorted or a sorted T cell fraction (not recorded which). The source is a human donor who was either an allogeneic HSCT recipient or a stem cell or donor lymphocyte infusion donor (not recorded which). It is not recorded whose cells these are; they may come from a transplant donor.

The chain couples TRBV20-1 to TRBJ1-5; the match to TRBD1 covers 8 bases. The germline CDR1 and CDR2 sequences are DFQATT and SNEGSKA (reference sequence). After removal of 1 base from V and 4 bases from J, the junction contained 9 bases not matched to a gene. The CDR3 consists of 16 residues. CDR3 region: CSARAGQGRKNQPQHF. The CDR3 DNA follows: TGCAGTGCTAGAGCAGGACAGGGCCGTAAAAATCAGCCCCAGCATTTT.

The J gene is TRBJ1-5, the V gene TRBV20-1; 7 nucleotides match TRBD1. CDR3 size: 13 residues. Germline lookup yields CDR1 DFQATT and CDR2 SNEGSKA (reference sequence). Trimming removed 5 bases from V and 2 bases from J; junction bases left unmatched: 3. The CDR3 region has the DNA TGCAGTGCTGACGGACAGGGCAATCAGCCCCAGCATTTT. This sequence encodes CSADGQGNQPQHF.

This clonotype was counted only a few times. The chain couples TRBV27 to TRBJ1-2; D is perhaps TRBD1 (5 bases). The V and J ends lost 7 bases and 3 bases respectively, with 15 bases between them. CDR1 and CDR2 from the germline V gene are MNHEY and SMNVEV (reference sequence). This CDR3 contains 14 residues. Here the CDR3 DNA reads TGTGCCAGCACCCCCGGCCCGGGGGACTATGGCTACACCTTC. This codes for CASTPGPGDYGYTF.

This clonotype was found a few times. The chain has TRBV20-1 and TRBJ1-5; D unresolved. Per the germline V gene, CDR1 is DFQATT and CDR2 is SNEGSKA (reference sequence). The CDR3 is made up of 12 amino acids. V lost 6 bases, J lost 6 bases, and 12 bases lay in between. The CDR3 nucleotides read TGCAGTGCCCGCCGACCGGGTCAGCCCCAGCATTTT. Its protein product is CSARRPGQPQHF.

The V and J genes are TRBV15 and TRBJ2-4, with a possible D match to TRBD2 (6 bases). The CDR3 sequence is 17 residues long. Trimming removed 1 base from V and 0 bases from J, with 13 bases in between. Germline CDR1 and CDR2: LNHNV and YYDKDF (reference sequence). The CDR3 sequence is CATSRVPDGRAKNIQYF. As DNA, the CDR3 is TGTGCCACCAGCAGAGTTCCGGACGGGAGAGCCAAAAACATTCAGTACTTC.

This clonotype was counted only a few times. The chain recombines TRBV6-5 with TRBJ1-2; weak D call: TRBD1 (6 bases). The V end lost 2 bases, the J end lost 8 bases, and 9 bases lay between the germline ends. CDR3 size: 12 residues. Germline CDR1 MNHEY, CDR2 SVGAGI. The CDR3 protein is CASSYEGDGYTF. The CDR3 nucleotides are TGTGCCAGCAGTTACGAGGGGGACGGCTACACCTTC.

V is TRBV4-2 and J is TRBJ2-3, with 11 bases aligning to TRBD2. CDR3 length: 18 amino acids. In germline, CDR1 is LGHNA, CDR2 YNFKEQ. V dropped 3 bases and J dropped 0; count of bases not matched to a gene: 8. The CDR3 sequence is CASSQTVAGGISTDTQYF. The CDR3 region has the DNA TGTGCCAGCAGCCAGACAGTAGCGGGAGGGATTAGCACAGATACGCAGTATTTT.

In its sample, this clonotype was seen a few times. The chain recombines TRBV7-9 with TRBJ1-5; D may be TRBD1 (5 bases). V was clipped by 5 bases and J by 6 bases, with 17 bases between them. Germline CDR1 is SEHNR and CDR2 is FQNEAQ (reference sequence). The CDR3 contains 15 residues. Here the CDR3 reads CASSLGVGVSQPQHF. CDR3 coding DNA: TGTGCCAGCAGCCTCGGCGTGGGGGTTAGTCAGCCCCAGCATTTT.